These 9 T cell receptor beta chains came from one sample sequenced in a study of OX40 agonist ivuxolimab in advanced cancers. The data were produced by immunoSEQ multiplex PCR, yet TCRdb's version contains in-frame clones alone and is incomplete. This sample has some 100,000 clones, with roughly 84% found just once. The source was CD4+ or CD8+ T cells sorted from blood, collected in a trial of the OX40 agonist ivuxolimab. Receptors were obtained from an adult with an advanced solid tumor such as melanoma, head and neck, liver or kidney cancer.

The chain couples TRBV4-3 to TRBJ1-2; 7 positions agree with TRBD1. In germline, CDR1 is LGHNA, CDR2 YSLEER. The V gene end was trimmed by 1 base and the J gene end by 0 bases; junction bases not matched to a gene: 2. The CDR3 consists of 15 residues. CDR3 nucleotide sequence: TGCGCCAGCAGCCAAGGGGACAGACCTAACTATGGCTACACCTTC. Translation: CASSQGDRPNYGYTF.

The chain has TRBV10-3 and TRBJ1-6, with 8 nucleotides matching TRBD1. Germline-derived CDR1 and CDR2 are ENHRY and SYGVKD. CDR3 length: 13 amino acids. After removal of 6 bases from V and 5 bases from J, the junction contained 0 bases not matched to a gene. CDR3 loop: CAIRGQDNSPLHF. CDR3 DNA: TGTGCCATCAGGGGACAGGATAATTCACCCCTCCACTTT.

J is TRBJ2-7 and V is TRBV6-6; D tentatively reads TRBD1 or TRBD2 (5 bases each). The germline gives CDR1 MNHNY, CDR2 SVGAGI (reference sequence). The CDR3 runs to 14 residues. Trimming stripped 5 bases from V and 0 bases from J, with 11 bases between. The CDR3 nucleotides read TGTGCCAGCAGTCGGGGTGACAGCTCCTACGAGCAGTACGTC. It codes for CASSRGDSSYEQYV.

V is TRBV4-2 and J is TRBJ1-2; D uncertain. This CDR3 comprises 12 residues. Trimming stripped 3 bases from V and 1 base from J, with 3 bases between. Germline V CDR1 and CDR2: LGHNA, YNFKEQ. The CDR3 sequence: CASSQGNYGYTF. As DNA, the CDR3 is TGTGCCAGCAGCCAGGGTAACTATGGCTACACCTTC.

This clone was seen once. This chain's CDR3 is CASSLIGPQETQYF. CDR3 bases: TGTGCCAGCAGCTTAATAGGACCGCAAGAGACCCAGTACTTC. This chain connects TRBV5-4 to TRBJ2-5; D remains ambiguous. V lost 2 bases and J 2 bases, leaving 10 bases between the germline ends. CDR3 length: 14 amino acids. From germline, CDR1 is SGHNT and CDR2 YYREEE (reference sequence). The whole variable domain, filled in from reference TRBV5-4 and TRBJ2-5, reads ETGVTQSPTHLIKTRGQQVTLRCSSQSGHNTVSWYQQALGQGPQFIFQYYREEENGRGNFPPRFSGLQFPNYSSELNVNALELDDSALYLCASSLIGPQETQYFGPGTRLLVL.

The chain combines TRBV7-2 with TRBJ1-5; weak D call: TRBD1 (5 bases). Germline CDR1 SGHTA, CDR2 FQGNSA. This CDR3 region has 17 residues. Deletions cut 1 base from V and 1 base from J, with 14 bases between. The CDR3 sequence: CASSLVTGPFSNQPQHF. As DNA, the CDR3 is TGTGCCAGCAGCTTAGTTACGGGGCCCTTCAGCAATCAGCCCCAGCATTTT.

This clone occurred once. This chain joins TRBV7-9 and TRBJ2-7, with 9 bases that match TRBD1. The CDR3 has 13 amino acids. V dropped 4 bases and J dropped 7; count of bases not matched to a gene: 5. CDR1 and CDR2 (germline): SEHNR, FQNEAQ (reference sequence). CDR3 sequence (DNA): TGTGCCAGCAGCTCCGGGACAGGGTTAGAGCAGTACTTC. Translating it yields CASSSGTGLEQYF.

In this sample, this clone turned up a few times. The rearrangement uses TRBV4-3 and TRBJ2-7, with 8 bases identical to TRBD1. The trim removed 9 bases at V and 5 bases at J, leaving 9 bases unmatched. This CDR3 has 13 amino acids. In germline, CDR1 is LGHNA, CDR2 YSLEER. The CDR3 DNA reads TGCGCCAGGGACAGGGCCTCACCCGACGAGCAGTACTTC. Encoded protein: CARDRASPDEQYF.

CDR3 DNA sequence: TGCGCCAGCAGCCAAGATAGAGTCTCTGGGGCCAACGTCCTGACTTTC. This encodes CASSQDRVSGANVLTF. The V and J genes are TRBV4-3 and TRBJ2-6, with D unresolved. CDR1 and CDR2 (germline): LGHNA, YSLEER. The CDR3 consists of 16 residues. The V end was cut by 0 bases, the J end by 0 bases, with 6 bases between.